This TCR beta chain was observed in a study of shared clonotypes between healthy human individuals. Study as a whole: For every donor, three CD4 naive, three CD4 memory, two CD8 naive and one CD8 memory plates were used. Regarding the study as a whole: Large sequencing depth failed to make sorted-subset sequencing complete, rarefaction showed. Generation probability values for non-shared clonotypes were lower than those for clonotypes shared by all four donors.

Germline-derived CDR1 and CDR2 are LGHNA and YNFKEQ. The CDR3 consists of 16 residues. The trim removed 6 bases at V and 2 bases at J, leaving 10 bases unmatched. In the authors' methods: ImmunoSEQ gave junction-only sequences without quality scores, so filtering differed. Repertoires were generated with immunoSEQ multiplex PCR, while TCRdb's copy carries only in-frame clones and drops some. V, J and clone size are taken as reported in that table, and D and trimming were inferred from the DNA itself. This table has around 1.9 million clones, about 92% appearing once. Naive CD8 populations comprised CD45RO-negative cells positively selected for CCR7, excluding terminally differentiated effector memory CD45RA+ cells. In regard to this clone: Antigen specificity is unknown.

The sequencing input was naive CD8+ T cells from PBMCs. The origin of this receptor is a man aged 18-30 years in good health. Some clones in this sample may be carry-over from other donors' samples. This chain links TRBV4-2 with TRBJ2-1; 7 nucleotides match TRBD2. Here the CDR3 DNA reads TGTGCCAGCAGACTATCACCCGGGACTACCTACAATGAGCAGTTCTTC. Protein sequence: CASRLSPGTTYNEQFF.